This TCR beta chain was recorded in a study of tumor-infiltrating lymphocytes in primary liver carcinoma. The investigators made TCR beta cDNA from about 0.45 ug total RNA, using a constant-region primer. Researchers made the TCR beta libraries by running three nested multiplex PCR rounds with slightly modified ARM-PCR. For around 10 cycles apiece, the opening two PCR rounds ran with TRBV1-TRBV30 forward primers and a C-beta reverse primer. In TCRdb, the multiplex PCR reads were re-called with MiXCR into one record per CDR3 protein. The table lists 100,000 or so distinct CDR3 sequences, around 71% of them singletons, with roughly 12% in the top ten. The CDR3 covers 15 residues. CDR1 SGHVS and CDR2 FQNEAQ come from the germline V gene. This clonotype has only one observation. This may arise from a read error, as a much more abundant clone is one base away. From unsorted bulk tissue weighing about 20-32 mg, DNA and RNA were co-extracted.

The source of this sequence is an older woman with primary liver carcinoma and hepatitis B virus infection. This chain links TRBV7-8 with TRBJ2-2, with 9 bases lining up with TRBD2. Sequencing used liver tumor tissue from sampling region 2. The subset here: tumor region T2, inferior pole. CDR3 sequence reads: CTSSFSGRVIGELFF. CDR3 bases: TGTACCAGCAGCTTTAGCGGGAGAGTGATCGGGGAGCTGTTTTTT.